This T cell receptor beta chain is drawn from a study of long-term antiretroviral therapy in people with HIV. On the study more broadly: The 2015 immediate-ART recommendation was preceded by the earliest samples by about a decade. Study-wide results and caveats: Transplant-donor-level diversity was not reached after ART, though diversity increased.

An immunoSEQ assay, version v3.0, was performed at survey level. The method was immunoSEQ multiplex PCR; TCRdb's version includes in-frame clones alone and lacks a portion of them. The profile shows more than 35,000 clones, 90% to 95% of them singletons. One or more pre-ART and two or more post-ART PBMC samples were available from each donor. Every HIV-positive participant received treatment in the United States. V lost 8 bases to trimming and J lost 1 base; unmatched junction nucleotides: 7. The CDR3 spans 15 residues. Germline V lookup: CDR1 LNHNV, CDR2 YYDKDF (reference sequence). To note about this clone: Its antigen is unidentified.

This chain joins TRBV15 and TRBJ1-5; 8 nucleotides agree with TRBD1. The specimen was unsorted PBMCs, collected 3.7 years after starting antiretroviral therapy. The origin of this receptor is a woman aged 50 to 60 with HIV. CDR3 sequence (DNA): TGTGCCACCGCTCCAGGGGGCAAGAGCAATCAGCCCCAGCATTTT. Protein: CATAPGGKSNQPQHF.